Below are 18 T cell receptor beta chains sequenced from a single sample in a study of blood T cell repertoires in COVID-19. The data were produced by immunoSEQ multiplex PCR, yet TCRdb's version contains in-frame clones alone and is incomplete. The sample consists of about 200,000 clones, more than 75% of them appearing once. Specimen: PBMCs or T cells enriched from blood (not recorded which). The origin of the receptors is a woman aged 45-60 years with acute COVID-19.

This clone was seen only once. This chain joins TRBV7-3 and TRBJ2-2; TRBD2 matches at 8 bases. Per germline, CDR1 SGHTA and CDR2 FQGTGA. This CDR3 contains 15 residues. J was trimmed by 5 bases and V by 2 bases; bases with no gene match: 4. The CDR3 region has the DNA TGTGCCAGCAGCTTAGGGACTAGGGGTACCGGGGAGCTGTTTTTT. Translating it yields CASSLGTRGTGELFF.

V and J are TRBV5-1 and TRBJ2-2; possible D gene TRBD1, 5 bases. This CDR3 has 15 residues. The V end was cut by 4 bases, the J end by 0 bases, with 10 bases between. Germline CDR1 reads SGHRS; CDR2 reads YFSETQ. The CDR3 loop reads CASSAQATNTGELFF. The CDR3 bases are TGCGCCAGCAGCGCACAGGCGACGAACACCGGGGAGCTGTTTTTT.

V usage is TRBV7-8 and J usage is TRBJ1-6; TRBD1 might be the D (5 bases). Trimming pared 1 base from V and 6 bases from J, leaving 10 bases between. Germline V gene data show CDR1 as SGHVS and CDR2 as FQNEAQ. CDR3 size: 15 residues. This chain's CDR3 is CASSLDQGGNSPLHF. The CDR3 region has the DNA TGTGCCAGCAGCTTAGACCAGGGTGGTAATTCACCCCTCCACTTT. Drawing the rest from reference TRBV7-8 and TRBJ1-6, the complete variable domain is GAGVSQSPRYKVAKRGQDVALRCDPISGHVSLFWYQQALGQGPEFLTYFQNEAQLDKSGLPSDRFFAERPEGSVSTLKIQRTQQEDSAVYLCASSLDQGGNSPLHFGNGTRLTVT.

CDR3 sequence reads: CASSKRTANYGYTF. The CDR3 DNA sequence: TGTGCCAGTAGTAAAAGGACAGCTAACTATGGCTACACCTTC. The V and J genes are TRBV19 and TRBJ1-2; D possibly corresponds to TRBD1 (6 bases). The CDR3 has 14 residues. CDR1 is LNHDA, CDR2 SQIVND, per germline (reference sequence). Trimming cost V 4 bases and J 0 bases, with 9 bases left between them.

This rearrangement joins TRBV10-3 to TRBJ2-5, with TRBD1 matching over 9 bases. Germline lookup yields CDR1 ENHRY and CDR2 SYGVKD. The length of the CDR3 is 14 residues. The trim removed 10 bases at V and 5 bases at J, leaving 11 bases unmatched. The CDR3 loop reads CATIKGQGVETQYF. CDR3 coding DNA: TGTGCCACCATTAAGGGACAGGGAGTTGAGACCCAGTACTTC.

V gene TRBV18 combines with J gene TRBJ1-5; 10 bases are a match to TRBD1. The V segment lost 6 bases and the J segment 6 bases; nucleotides outside the gene matches: 8. The CDR3 length is 15 residues. Germline-derived CDR1 and CDR2 are KGHSH and LQKENI. DNA of the CDR3: TGTGCCAGCTCGAACCGGGACAGGGGTGTTCAGCCCCAGCATTTT. Its translation: CASSNRDRGVQPQHF.

Here the CDR3 DNA reads TGTGCCAGCAGCTCCATATCCGGGACAAGCTCCTACGAGCAGTACGTC. As protein: CASSSISGTSSYEQYV. The chain is built from TRBV5-8 and TRBJ2-7; a possible D gene is TRBD1 (6 bases). The CDR3 spans 16 residues. With 3 bases removed from V and 0 bases from J, the gap between germline ends came to 16 bases. Germline V gene lookup returns CDR1 SGHTS and CDR2 YDEGEE.

V gene TRBV11-2 combines with J gene TRBJ2-5; 7 nucleotides agree with TRBD2. Germline V gives CDR1 SGHAT, CDR2 FQNNGV. The junction had 5 bases not matched to a gene; V was cut back by 3 bases and J by 7 bases. The CDR3 covers 13 residues. Written as DNA, the CDR3 is TGTGCCAGCAGCTTGGTTGGCGGGGGGACCCAGTACTTC. Translated: CASSLVGGGTQYF.

A few counts support this clone. This chain connects TRBV18 to TRBJ2-7; 8 bases fit TRBD2. This CDR3 spans 15 amino acids. J was trimmed by 3 bases and V by 3 bases; bases with no gene match: 7. CDR1 is KGHSH, CDR2 LQKENI, per germline. CDR3 bases: TGTGCCAGCTCACCGGATCGGGGGGGGATCTACGAGCAGTACGTC. Protein product: CASSPDRGGIYEQYV.

The chain links TRBV4-2 to TRBJ1-6, with D unresolved. Germline CDR1 reads LGHNA; CDR2 reads YNFKEQ. V lost 0 bases to trimming and J lost 0 bases, with 12 bases between them. The CDR3 loop spans 18 amino acids. Written as DNA, the CDR3 is TGTGCCAGCAGCCAAGATTCTATGTCGAGCTCCTATAATTCACCCCTCCACTTT. This encodes CASSQDSMSSSYNSPLHF.

This clone was picked up a small number of times. The J gene is TRBJ2-7, the V gene TRBV15, with 7 nucleotides matching TRBD2. V shed 0 bases and J 3 bases; nucleotides not matched to a gene: 11. This CDR3 region has 17 residues. Germline CDR1 LNHNV, CDR2 YYDKDF (reference sequence). In nucleotides, the CDR3 is TGTGCCACCAGCAGAGATAGCTGGTGCGGGAGATTCTACGAGCAGTACGTC. Encoded protein: CATSRDSWCGRFYEQYV.

This clone has a handful of counts. V usage is TRBV18 and J usage is TRBJ2-3; 9 nucleotides line up with TRBD2. Germline V gene lookup returns CDR1 KGHSH and CDR2 LQKENI. J gave up 1 base and V 4 bases, and 3 bases lay outside the gene matches. This CDR3 has 15 amino acids. Here the CDR3 reads CASSRLAGGTDTQYF. The CDR3 bases are TGTGCCAGCTCACGCTTAGCGGGAGGCACAGATACGCAGTATTTT.

The V call is TRBV27, the J call TRBJ1-2, with D possibly matching TRBD1 (5 bases). The CDR3 runs to 16 residues. Germline V gene lookup returns CDR1 MNHEY and CDR2 SMNVEV (reference sequence). V lost 5 bases and J lost 2, with 18 bases in between. The CDR3 loop reads CASSLYFQGGNYGYTF. DNA for the CDR3: TGTGCCAGCAGTCTCTACTTCCAGGGAGGAAACTATGGCTACACCTTC.

The count of this clone is one. Different DNA sequences within this sample yield the same CDR3. V is TRBV7-3 and J is TRBJ1-2, with TRBD1 matching 10 bases. CDR3 length equals 13 residues. The V segment lost 5 bases and the J segment 8 bases; nucleotides outside the gene matches: 5. The germline CDR1 and CDR2 sequences are SGHTA and FQGTGA. The CDR3 DNA reads TGTGCCAGCAGCCCGGACAGGGGGGTCGGCTACACCTTC. This sequence encodes CASSPDRGVGYTF.

The chain is built from TRBV5-1 and TRBJ2-1, with TRBD2 matching 10 bases. After removal of 1 base from V and 5 bases from J, the junction contained 9 bases not matched to a gene. The CDR3 runs 17 residues. CDR1 SGHRS and CDR2 YFSETQ come from the germline V gene. The CDR3 nucleotides are TGCGCCAGCAGCTTGATTGCTGCTAGCGGGGGTAACAATGAGCAGTTCTTC. It encodes CASSLIAASGGNNEQFF.

The genes are TRBV27 and TRBJ2-2, with 12 nucleotides matching TRBD2. Looked up from germline, CDR1 is MNHEY and CDR2 is SMNVEV (reference sequence). There are 18 residues in the CDR3. The trim removed 6 bases at V and 5 bases at J, leaving 13 bases unmatched. Written as DNA, the CDR3 is TGTGCCAGCAGCCCTTGGTCTAGCGGGGGGGCGGGAACCGGGGAGCTGTTTTTT. Translated: CASSPWSSGGAGTGELFF.

The J gene is TRBJ2-5, the V gene TRBV24-1; no reliable D call. Trimming left V 2 bases short and J 5 bases short, with 8 bases between. This CDR3 region has 13 residues. Germline lookup yields CDR1 KGHDR and CDR2 SFDVKD. Written as DNA, the CDR3 is TGTGCCACCAGTGATTCCCTCGGGGAGACCCAGTACTTC. As protein: CATSDSLGETQYF.

This clone came up a few times. The rearrangement links TRBV7-9 to TRBJ2-2; tentatively, D is TRBD1 (7 bases). CDR1 and CDR2 from the germline V gene are SEHNR and FQNEAQ (reference sequence). CDR3 length: 15 residues. Between the trimmed V and J ends, which lost 5 bases and 3 bases, there was a span of 13 bases. The CDR3 region has the DNA TGTGCCAGCAGCCCAGGGGGGACCCACACCGGGGAGCTGTTTTTT. Its protein product is CASSPGGTHTGELFF.